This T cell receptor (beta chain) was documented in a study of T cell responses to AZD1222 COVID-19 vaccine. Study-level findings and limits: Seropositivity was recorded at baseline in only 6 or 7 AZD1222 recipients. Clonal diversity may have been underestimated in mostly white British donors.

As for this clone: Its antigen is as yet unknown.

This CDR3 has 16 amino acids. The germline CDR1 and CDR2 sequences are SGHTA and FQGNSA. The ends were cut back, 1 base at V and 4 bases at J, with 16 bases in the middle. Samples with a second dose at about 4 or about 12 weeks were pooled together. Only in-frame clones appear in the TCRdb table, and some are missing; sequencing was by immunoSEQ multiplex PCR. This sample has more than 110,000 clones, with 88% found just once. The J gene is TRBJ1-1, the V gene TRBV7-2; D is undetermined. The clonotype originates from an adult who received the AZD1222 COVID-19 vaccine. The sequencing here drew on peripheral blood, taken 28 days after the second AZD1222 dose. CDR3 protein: CASSLGAGTEGTEAFF. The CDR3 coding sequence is TGTGCCAGCAGCTTAGGGGCGGGAACCGAAGGCACTGAAGCTTTCTTT.